What follows are 8 T cell receptor beta chains derived from one specimen sequenced in a study of regulatory T cells in long-lasting Graves disease. Time point defined: newly diagnosed GD, antithyroid drugs for less than 3 months. Researchers made the TCR library from RNA that was extracted from PBMCs. HTBI primers from iRepertoire and Arm-PCR of CDR3 regions yielded the TCR beta libraries. Via MiXCR, TCRdb re-called the multiplex PCR reads, giving one row per CDR3 protein. The sample contains hundreds of thousands of distinct CDR3 sequences, approximately 15% of which appear only once. The same data also contributed to another study, on T cells in Graves' hyperthyroidism and ophthalmopathy.

Sequenced here: peripheral blood mononuclear cells (PBMCs), sampled at new diagnosis, from a patient treated with antithyroid drugs. Source of these receptors: a woman aged 30 to 39 with Graves disease.

On this clonotype itself: A read error may account for a junction end that differs from germline. This chain uses TRBV6-5 with TRBJ2-2; 9 nucleotides match TRBD2. Germline V gene data show CDR1 as MNHEY and CDR2 as SVGAGI. The CDR3 length is 18 residues. The CDR3: CASSNSLGGRARTGELFF. As DNA, the CDR3 is TGTGCCAGCAGTAACTCCCTTGGCGGGAGGGCCAGGACCGGGGAGCTGTTTTTT.

This clonotype was found many times. This chain links TRBV12-3 or TRBV12-4 with TRBJ1-4, with D unresolved. Trimming cost V 1 base and J 10 bases, with 10 bases left between them. The CDR3 has 13 amino acids. CDR3 coding DNA: TGTGCCAGCAGTTTAGGGGGTCGTCGAAAACTGTTTTTT. This translates into CASSLGGRRKLFF.

This clonotype appeared many times. The rearrangement links TRBV20-1 to TRBJ2-7; 16 positions match TRBD2. Germline CDR1 DFQATT, CDR2 SNEGSKA (reference sequence). The CDR3 totals 15 residues. J lost 5 bases, V lost 4 bases, and 5 bases had no gene match. For the CDR3, the DNA is TGCAGTGCTAAGGGGACTAGCGGGAGGGAACACGAGCAGTACTTC. Amino acid sequence: CSAKGTSGREHEQYF.

There are many counts of this clonotype. The chain recombines TRBV2 with TRBJ1-1; TRBD1 matches 9 bases. The V gene's germline CDR1 is SNHLY and CDR2 FYNNEI. With 8 bases clipped from V and 0 bases from J, the junction kept 7 bases outside the gene matches. The CDR3 has 15 residues. In nucleotides, the CDR3 is TGTGCCAGCTCGGGACAGGGAGGTCTGAACACTGAAGCTTTCTTT. Protein product: CASSGQGGLNTEAFF.

The chain recombines TRBV7-2 with TRBJ2-3; 8 nucleotides agree with TRBD1. The germline V gene encodes CDR1 SGHTA and CDR2 FQGNSA. CDR3 length equals 14 residues. The J segment lost 5 bases and the V segment lost 4 bases, leaving 5 bases of the junction unmatched. CDR3 nucleotide sequence: TGTGCCAGCAGCTCGGGACAGGCGATAGATACGCAGTATTTT. The encoded protein is CASSSGQAIDTQYF.

V gene TRBV9 combines with J gene TRBJ2-5, with no clear D. This CDR3 contains 15 residues. The V gene lost 1 base and the J gene lost 1 base, with 11 bases spanning the gap. From germline, CDR1 is SGDLS and CDR2 YYNGEE. The CDR3 reads CASSVSTDVQETQYF. CDR3 bases: TGTGCCAGCAGCGTATCAACAGACGTCCAAGAGACCCAGTACTTC.

This clonotype was observed at least ten times. The chain joins TRBV7-9 to TRBJ2-3; TRBD2 matches at 9 bases. Germline V gives CDR1 SEHNR, CDR2 FQNEAQ (reference sequence). Losses at the gene ends were 5 bases for V and 2 bases for J; bases not matched to a gene: 8. The length of the CDR3 is 16 residues. CDR3 protein: CASSGTGTSITDTQYF. In DNA form, the CDR3 reads TGTGCCAGCAGCGGAACAGGGACTAGCATCACAGATACGCAGTATTTT.

V usage is TRBV30 and J usage is TRBJ2-5, with 9 bases identical to TRBD2. The CDR3 contains 14 residues. CDR1 and CDR2 from the germline V gene are GTSNPN and SVGIG (reference sequence). The V and J ends lost 4 bases and 5 bases, in that order; junction bases with no gene match: 8. CDR3 coding DNA: TGTGCCTGGAACACAGGACTAGCGAGTGAGACCCAGTACTTC. It specifies CAWNTGLASETQYF.